Listed here are 7 T cell receptor beta chains from one sample, sequenced in a study of radiotherapy plus CTLA-4 blockade in lung cancer (dated by TCRdb to about 2018). The library came from the immunoSEQ multiplex PCR assay. The source is immuneACCESS, and TCRdb retained only in-frame sequences with V and J called. Part of the clones is not carried over; for the studies checked, unresolved V genes explain less than half of this, and the remainder is unexplained. The sample profile shows over 100,000 clones; roughly 86% of them were found once. The leading ten clones occupy 2.5% to 3.5% of the sample. Sample: peripheral blood, taken from a patient treated with radiotherapy plus ipilimumab. The receptors shown here come from a human donor with non-small cell lung cancer that progressed on radiotherapy plus ipilimumab. Some clones in this sample may be carry-over from other donors' samples.

The rearrangement links TRBV5-6 to TRBJ2-7, with 10 bases identical to TRBD2. The V gene end was trimmed by 0 bases and the J gene end by 3 bases; junction bases not matched to a gene: 3. The CDR3 sequence is 15 residues long. Germline CDR1 and CDR2: SGHDT and YYEEEE. In nucleotides, the CDR3 is TGTGCCAGCAGCTTGGCCATAGCGGGGGGCTACGAGCAGTACTTC. Residues: CASSLAIAGGYEQYF.

This clone occurred once. This chain joins TRBV18 and TRBJ1-1; D unresolved. The germline CDR1 and CDR2 sequences are KGHSH and LQKENI. The CDR3 totals 14 residues. V dropped 1 base and J dropped 1 base, with 7 bases sitting between them. The CDR3 is CASSPLSRNTEAFF. CDR3 coding DNA: TGTGCCAGCTCACCACTTAGCAGGAACACTGAAGCTTTCTTT.

The sample holds a few counts of this clone. The chain is built from TRBV6-6 and TRBJ1-5; D remains ambiguous. Germline V lookup: CDR1 MNHNY, CDR2 SVGAGI (reference sequence). V dropped 2 bases and J dropped 3 bases, with 2 bases sitting between them. The CDR3 spans 12 residues. The CDR3: CASSYNNQPQHF. CDR3 nucleotides: TGTGCCAGCAGTTACAACAATCAGCCCCAGCATTTT.

V and J are TRBV27 and TRBJ1-5; TRBD1 aligns across 8 bases. There are 15 residues in the CDR3. Trimming took 4 bases from V and 7 from J; bases not matched to a gene: 9. The germline gives CDR1 MNHEY, CDR2 SMNVEV (reference sequence). Here the CDR3 DNA reads TGTGCCAGCAGTTCGGACAGGGAATCGGGACAGCCCCAGCATTTT. It specifies CASSSDRESGQPQHF.

The V gene is TRBV9, the J gene TRBJ2-1; 8 positions agree with TRBD2. The CDR3 sequence is 16 residues long. Trimming cost V 4 bases and J 3 bases; bases outside gene matches: 9. Germline CDR1 and CDR2: SGDLS and YYNGEE. The CDR3 region is CASSKGDSGDYNEQFF. The CDR3 nucleotides are TGTGCCAGCAGCAAGGGGGATAGCGGGGACTACAATGAGCAGTTCTTC.

This rearrangement joins TRBV9 to TRBJ1-4; no reliable D call. The CDR3 covers 15 residues. V dropped 0 bases and J dropped 7 bases, with 13 bases sitting between them. Germline CDR1 reads SGDLS; CDR2 reads YYNGEE. For the CDR3, the DNA is TGTGCCAGCAGCGTAGATATGGGAATTGGTGAAAAACTGTTTTTT. Translation: CASSVDMGIGEKLFF.

Worth noting for this clone: The junction shows a germline mismatch at one end, possibly a read error. The gene calls are TRBV19 and TRBJ2-7; D remains ambiguous. The CDR3 is 9 residues long. The germline V gene encodes CDR1 LNHDA and CDR2 SQIVND (reference sequence). The CDR3 loop is CASSMYLRF. The CDR3 nucleotides read TGTGCCAGTAGTATGTACCTGCGCTTC.